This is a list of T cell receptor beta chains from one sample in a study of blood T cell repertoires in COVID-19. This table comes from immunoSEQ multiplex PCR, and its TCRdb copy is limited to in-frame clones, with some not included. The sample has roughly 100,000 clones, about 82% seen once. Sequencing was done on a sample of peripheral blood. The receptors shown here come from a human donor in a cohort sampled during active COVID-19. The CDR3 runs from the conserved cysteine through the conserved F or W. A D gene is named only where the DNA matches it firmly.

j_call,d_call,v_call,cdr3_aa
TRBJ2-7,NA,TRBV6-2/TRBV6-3,CASSYSTGLSYEQYF
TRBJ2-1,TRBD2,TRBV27,CASSLSAGGRNEQFF
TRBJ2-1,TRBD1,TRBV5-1,CASSDRGNSYNEQFF
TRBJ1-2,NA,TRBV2,CASSEIWAGTNYGYTF
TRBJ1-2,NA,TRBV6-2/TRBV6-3,CASSYFGQSGYTF
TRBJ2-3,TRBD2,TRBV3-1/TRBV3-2,CASSPLAGGISDTQYF
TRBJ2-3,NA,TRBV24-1,CATSDYASSNTDTQYF
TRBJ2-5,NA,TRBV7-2,CASSLVRGGDETQYF
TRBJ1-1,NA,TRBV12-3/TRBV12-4,CASRKLNTEAFF
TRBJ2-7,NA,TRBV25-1,CASSEAHRSYEQYF
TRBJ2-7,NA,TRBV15,CATHAHAAHRYEQYF